The 14 T cell receptor beta chains below all came from one sample that was sequenced in a study of cytomegalovirus exposure and HLA in healthy donors. The PCR contained 60 Vbeta and 13 Jbeta primers. The assay was immunoSEQ multiplex PCR, and TCRdb's table has in-frame clones only and misses some. This sample has 140,000 to 150,000 clones, with about 82% found just once. The source material was PBMCs. All receptors derive from a woman aged 35 to 49 in good health and CMV-seropositive.

The CDR3 spells CASSLTSEEGAKNIQYF. The DNA for the CDR3 is TGTGCCAGCAGCCTGACTAGCGAAGAGGGAGCCAAAAACATTCAGTACTTC. The gene calls are TRBV2 and TRBJ2-4; 8 bases are a match to TRBD2. The CDR3 sequence is 17 residues long. Per the germline V gene, CDR1 is SNHLY and CDR2 is FYNNEI. The junction had 10 bases not matched to a gene; V was cut back by 6 bases and J by 0 bases.

The chain recombines TRBV7-9 with TRBJ2-2, with D perhaps matching TRBD1 (5 bases). The germline V and J ends were trimmed by 2 bases and 1 base, with 11 bases remaining between them. This CDR3 has 16 residues. Germline CDR1 reads SEHNR; CDR2 reads FQNEAQ (reference sequence). The CDR3, as DNA: TGTGCCAGCAGCTTACGTCTGGACATGAACACCGGGGAGCTGTTTTTT. Its protein product is CASSLRLDMNTGELFF. The complete variable domain, with remaining parts taken from reference TRBV7-9 and TRBJ2-2, reads DTGVSQNPRHKITKRGQNVTFRCDPISEHNRLYWYRQTLGQGPEFLTYFQNEAQLEKSRLLSDRFSAERPKGSFSTLEIQRTEQGDSAMYLCASSLRLDMNTGELFFGEGSRLTVL.

The chain has TRBV11-2 and TRBJ2-2; 12 nucleotides line up with TRBD2. CDR1 SGHAT and CDR2 FQNNGV come from the germline V gene. This CDR3 comprises 19 residues. V lost 1 base to trimming and J lost 2 bases; unmatched junction nucleotides: 8. The CDR3 reads CASSLGALLAGGNTGELFF. The CDR3 DNA sequence: TGTGCCAGCAGCTTAGGGGCTCTACTAGCGGGGGGAAACACCGGGGAGCTGTTTTTT.

V is TRBV7-8 and J is TRBJ1-2, with no clear D. V shed 7 bases and J shed 4 bases, with 13 bases lying between them. The germline V gene has CDR1 SGHVS and CDR2 FQNEAQ. The length of the CDR3 is 13 residues. The chain's CDR3 is CASTKVRGYGYTF. The CDR3 DNA reads TGTGCCAGCACAAAGGTCCGAGGCTATGGCTACACCTTC.

The chain links TRBV5-4 to TRBJ2-7; 10 positions agree with TRBD2. The CDR3 spans 16 residues. Germline-derived CDR1 and CDR2 are SGHNT and YYREEE (reference sequence). With 0 bases clipped from V and 3 bases from J, the junction kept 6 bases outside the gene matches. CDR3 sequence: CASSLEASGRFYEQYF. The CDR3 coding sequence is TGTGCCAGCAGCTTGGAAGCTAGCGGGAGATTCTACGAGCAGTACTTC.

This clone was recorded a few times. The chain uses TRBV15 and TRBJ2-7, with D maybe TRBD2 (7 bases). V was cut by 8 bases and J by 2 bases, with 19 bases left in between. Germline loops: CDR1 LNHNV, CDR2 YYDKDF (reference sequence). The CDR3 is 15 residues long. The CDR3 is CATQGGASGTYEQYF. Written as DNA, the CDR3 is TGTGCCACCCAAGGGGGTGCTAGCGGAACCTACGAGCAGTACTTC. The full variable domain, its missing parts supplied by reference TRBV15 and TRBJ2-7, is DAMVIQNPRYQVTQFGKPVTLSCSQTLNHNVMYWYQQKSSQAPKLLFHYYDKDFNNEADTPDNFQSRRPNTSFCFLDIRSPGLGDTAMYLCATQGGASGTYEQYFGPGTRLTVT.

This sequence joins TRBV5-1 and TRBJ2-2; the D gene is possibly TRBD2 (5 bases). The V gene's germline CDR1 is SGHRS and CDR2 YFSETQ. V was clipped by 0 bases and J by 1 base, with 7 bases between them. The CDR3 has 15 residues. The DNA of the CDR3 is TGCGCCAGCAGCTTGGTGGAGGTGAACACCGGGGAGCTGTTTTTT. Translated, it gives CASSLVEVNTGELFF. Supplemented by reference TRBV5-1 and TRBJ2-2, the full variable domain reads KAGVTQTPRYLIKTRGQQVTLSCSPISGHRSVSWYQQTPGQGLQFLFEYFSETQRNKGNFPGRFSGRQFSNSRSEMNVSTLELGDSALYLCASSLVEVNTGELFFGEGSRLTVL.

This clone was observed a few times. The rearrangement links TRBV2 to TRBJ2-3; 12 nucleotides line up with TRBD2. The CDR3 is 16 residues long. Trimming cost V 8 bases and J 2 bases; bases outside gene matches: 8. Germline lookup yields CDR1 SNHLY and CDR2 FYNNEI. CDR3 bases: TGTGCCAGCTCTAAACTAGCGGGGGGATTCACAGATACGCAGTATTTT. This codes for CASSKLAGGFTDTQYF.

This clone was recorded only once. This rearrangement joins TRBV5-8 to TRBJ1-4; the D is unclear. Trimming left V 7 bases short and J 0 bases short, with 13 bases between. CDR1 and CDR2 (germline): SGHTS, YDEGEE. The CDR3 is 15 residues long. Here the CDR3 reads CASRRRDATNEKLFF. In nucleotides, the CDR3 is TGTGCCAGCCGTAGGAGAGATGCAACTAATGAAAAACTGTTTTTT.

V and J are TRBV2 and TRBJ2-2; D ambiguous. The CDR3 is 15 amino acids. The V and J ends lost 7 bases and 3 bases respectively, with 15 bases between them. CDR1 is SNHLY, CDR2 FYNNEI, per germline. CDR3 nucleotides: TGTGCCAGCATCTCCGTTCTGGGCTACACCGGGGAGCTGTTTTTT. It codes for CASISVLGYTGELFF.

Note on this clone: This sample also contains other DNA sequences that code for the same CDR3. This CDR3 reads CASSLGTGGSYEQYF. Here the CDR3 DNA reads TGCGCCAGCAGCTTGGGGACAGGGGGCTCCTACGAGCAGTACTTC. The V and J genes are TRBV5-1 and TRBJ2-7, with 10 bases identical to TRBD1. Germline V lookup: CDR1 SGHRS, CDR2 YFSETQ. With 0 bases clipped from V and 0 bases from J, the junction kept 0 bases outside the gene matches. The CDR3 has 15 residues.

V gene TRBV6-6 combines with J gene TRBJ2-7, with D possibly being TRBD1 (5 bases). The CDR3 is made up of 15 amino acids. V was pared by 2 bases and J by 2 bases, with 13 bases between. Germline lookup yields CDR1 MNHNY and CDR2 SVGAGI (reference sequence). CDR3 residues: CASSYAAGSAYEQYF. In DNA form, the CDR3 reads TGTGCCAGCAGTTACGCGGCAGGGTCCGCCTACGAGCAGTACTTC.

The chain couples TRBV11-1 to TRBJ2-1; TRBD2 agrees at 7 bases. CDR1 and CDR2 (germline): SGHAT, FQDESV (reference sequence). This CDR3 has 15 residues. The V segment lost 4 bases and the J segment 7 bases; nucleotides outside the gene matches: 10. The CDR3 DNA reads as TGTGCCAGCAGCTCCGGACTCCCGGGAGGTAATGAGCAGTTCTTC. Translated: CASSSGLPGGNEQFF.

The rearrangement joins TRBV14 to TRBJ2-1, with 9 bases that match TRBD1. In germline, CDR1 is SGHDN, CDR2 FVKESK. The CDR3 consists of 16 residues. V was clipped by 0 bases and J by 8 bases; unmatched bases: 8. The CDR3 DNA follows: TGTGCCAGCAGCCAAGATGTCGGGACAGGGTTCGATGAGCAGTTCTTC. This codes for CASSQDVGTGFDEQFF. Based on the CDR3 plus reference TRBV14 and TRBJ2-1, the full variable domain is EAGVTQFPSHSVIEKGQTVTLRCDPISGHDNLYWYRRVMGKEIKFLLHFVKESKQDESGMPNNRFLAERTGGTYSTLKVQPAELEDSGVYFCASSQDVGTGFDEQFFGPGTRLTVL.